These 15 T cell receptor beta chains were sequenced from one sample in a study of blood T cell repertoires in COVID-19. Method: immunoSEQ multiplex PCR; TCRdb's copy keeps in-frame clones and lacks some. Of 20,000 to 25,000 clones listed, 65% to 90% are singletons. Sequenced: peripheral blood. These receptors were taken from an older man with acute or convalescent COVID-19.

The gene calls are TRBV19 and TRBJ1-5; TRBD1 is a possible D gene (5 bases). Trimming shortened V by 4 bases and J by 7 bases, and 23 bases separated the two germline ends. The germline gives CDR1 LNHDA, CDR2 SQIVND (reference sequence). This CDR3 region has 17 residues. The CDR3 region has the DNA TGTGCCAGTAGTAATGTTAATAACGGGGGGATTGGGCAGCCCCAGCATTTT. Its translation is CASSNVNNGGIGQPQHF.

In its sample, this clone was seen a few times. This chain links TRBV3-1 (or the pseudogene TRBV3-2) with TRBJ1-5; D might be TRBD1 (5 bases). From germline, CDR1 is LGHDT and CDR2 YNNKEL (reference sequence). This CDR3 spans 17 amino acids. The V end was cut by 4 bases, the J end by 0 bases, with 16 bases between. This CDR3 reads CASSPPRVGFSNQPQHF. The CDR3 DNA sequence: TGTGCCAGCAGCCCCCCCAGGGTGGGGTTTAGCAATCAGCCCCAGCATTTT.

In this sample, this clone turned up once. The genes are TRBV27 and TRBJ1-4; 8 bases fit TRBD1. The CDR3 is 14 amino acids. In germline, CDR1 is MNHEY, CDR2 SMNVEV (reference sequence). V dropped 6 bases and J dropped 7; count of bases not matched to a gene: 7. The CDR3 is CASRDRQGIEKLFF. CDR3 nucleotide sequence: TGTGCCAGCAGGGATAGACAGGGGATTGAAAAACTGTTTTTT.

The V gene is TRBV12-3 or TRBV12-4, the J gene TRBJ1-2; 8 bases line up with TRBD1. V shed 7 bases and J 8 bases; nucleotides not matched to a gene: 9. The CDR3 totals 13 residues. The CDR3 protein is CASTRTGSHGYTF. The CDR3 DNA sequence: TGTGCCAGCACCCGGACAGGGTCCCACGGCTACACCTTC.

This chain uses TRBV19 with TRBJ2-3, with 10 nucleotides matching TRBD2. The germline V gene has CDR1 LNHDA and CDR2 SQIVND (reference sequence). This CDR3 contains 18 residues. The V gene end was trimmed by 2 bases and the J gene end by 0 bases; junction bases not matched to a gene: 8. The CDR3 protein is CASSIFLAGVSSTDTQYF. DNA for the CDR3: TGTGCCAGTAGTATATTCCTAGCGGGAGTATCTAGCACAGATACGCAGTATTTT. Looking up the rest from reference TRBV19 and TRBJ2-3 gives the full variable domain: DGGITQSPKYLFRKEGQNVTLSCEQNLNHDAMYWYRQDPGQGLRLIYYSQIVNDFQKGDIAEGYSVSREKKESFPLTVTSAQKNPTAFYLCASSIFLAGVSSTDTQYFGPGTRLTVL.

The V gene is TRBV5-6, the J gene TRBJ1-1; D remains ambiguous. CDR3 length: 14 amino acids. V was shortened by 4 bases and J by 3 bases, with 13 bases between the two germline ends. Germline CDR1 SGHDT, CDR2 YYEEEE. In DNA form, the CDR3 reads TGTGCCAGCAGCCGTCAGGTCGGATACACTGAAGCTTTCTTT. It codes for CASSRQVGYTEAFF.

The gene calls are TRBV5-1 and TRBJ2-7; the match to TRBD1 covers 8 bases. CDR1 SGHRS and CDR2 YFSETQ come from the germline V gene. The CDR3 contains 15 residues. Unmatched junction bases numbered 8, after V lost 4 bases and J lost 2 bases. The CDR3 nucleotides are TGCGCCAGCAGCCTGTCGACAGGGGTTGCCTACGAGCAGTACTTC. Protein product: CASSLSTGVAYEQYF.

V gene TRBV11-2 combines with J gene TRBJ2-6; a weak D match, TRBD1 (6 bases). CDR3 length: 18 residues. CDR1 and CDR2 (germline): SGHAT, FQNNGV. The ends were cut back, 5 bases at V and 0 bases at J, with 17 bases in the middle. The DNA for the CDR3 is TGTGCCAGCAGCCCACAGAGTGGACAGACCTCTGGGGCCAACGTCCTGACTTTC. Translated: CASSPQSGQTSGANVLTF.

The chain has TRBV19 and TRBJ2-1, with D maybe TRBD2 (5 bases). Germline V gene data show CDR1 as LNHDA and CDR2 as SQIVND (reference sequence). CDR3 size: 15 residues. Trimming took 4 bases from V and 8 from J, leaving 18 bases between them. The CDR3 sequence: CASSTGILGVHEQFF. CDR3 coding DNA: TGTGCCAGTAGTACCGGGATACTGGGAGTTCATGAGCAGTTCTTC.

The chain combines TRBV3-1 (or the pseudogene TRBV3-2) with TRBJ2-1; no clear D. The CDR3 extends over 13 amino acids. Trimming removed 3 bases from V and 10 bases from J, with 13 bases in between. Germline CDR1 and CDR2: LGHDT and YNNKEL (reference sequence). The CDR3 DNA follows: TGTGCCAGCAGCCAGTACCTAGGTCGCGAGCAGTTCTTC. This translates into CASSQYLGREQFF.

The chain couples TRBV5-1 to TRBJ2-7; 9 bases line up with TRBD2. In germline, CDR1 is SGHRS, CDR2 YFSETQ. CDR3 length: 15 residues. V dropped 1 base and J dropped 2; count of bases not matched to a gene: 4. The CDR3 nucleotides are TGCGCCAGCAGCTTGAATAGCGGGGGAACCTACGAGCAGTACTTC. Translation: CASSLNSGGTYEQYF.

The chain carries TRBV19 and TRBJ2-1; the D gene is possibly TRBD1 (6 bases). The V end lost 3 bases, the J end lost 9 bases, and 15 bases lay between the germline ends. CDR1 is LNHDA, CDR2 SQIVND, per germline (reference sequence). This CDR3 region has 14 residues. The CDR3 region is CASSMGASEAEQFF. CDR3 nucleotide sequence: TGTGCCAGTAGTATGGGGGCTAGTGAGGCTGAGCAGTTCTTC. Using reference TRBV19 and TRBJ2-1 for the parts outside the CDR3, the full variable domain is DGGITQSPKYLFRKEGQNVTLSCEQNLNHDAMYWYRQDPGQGLRLIYYSQIVNDFQKGDIAEGYSVSREKKESFPLTVTSAQKNPTAFYLCASSMGASEAEQFFGPGTRLTVL.

In its sample, this clone was seen once. CDR3 sequence: CASGRPDRAGELFF. CDR3 DNA: TGTGCCAGCGGGAGACCGGACAGGGCTGGGGAGCTGTTTTTT. This chain connects TRBV27 to TRBJ2-2; 8 nucleotides agree with TRBD1. The CDR3 runs 14 residues. After removal of 8 bases from V and 8 bases from J, the junction contained 10 bases not matched to a gene. Germline V gene sequence: CDR1 MNHEY, CDR2 SMNVEV (reference sequence).

This chain connects TRBV5-1 to TRBJ2-2, with D hard to call. There are 15 residues in the CDR3. V gave up 5 bases and J gave up 0 bases, with 11 bases separating them. Germline V gene data show CDR1 as SGHRS and CDR2 as YFSETQ. DNA of the CDR3: TGCGCCAGCAGTCCTGGCGGCCCGAACACCGGGGAGCTGTTTTTT. The encoded protein is CASSPGGPNTGELFF. The complete variable domain, with remaining parts taken from reference TRBV5-1 and TRBJ2-2, reads KAGVTQTPRYLIKTRGQQVTLSCSPISGHRSVSWYQQTPGQGLQFLFEYFSETQRNKGNFPGRFSGRQFSNSRSEMNVSTLELGDSALYLCASSPGGPNTGELFFGEGSRLTVL.

This clone appeared once. V is TRBV3-1 (or the pseudogene TRBV3-2) and J is TRBJ2-1; possibly TRBD2 for D (7 bases). Deletions cut 4 bases from V and 15 bases from J, with 13 bases between. CDR1 is LGHDT, CDR2 YNNKEL, per germline (reference sequence). This CDR3 contains 11 residues. The CDR3 DNA reads TGTGCCAGCAGCCTGGAGGGGGGGGTGTTCTTC. Protein product: CASSLEGGVFF.